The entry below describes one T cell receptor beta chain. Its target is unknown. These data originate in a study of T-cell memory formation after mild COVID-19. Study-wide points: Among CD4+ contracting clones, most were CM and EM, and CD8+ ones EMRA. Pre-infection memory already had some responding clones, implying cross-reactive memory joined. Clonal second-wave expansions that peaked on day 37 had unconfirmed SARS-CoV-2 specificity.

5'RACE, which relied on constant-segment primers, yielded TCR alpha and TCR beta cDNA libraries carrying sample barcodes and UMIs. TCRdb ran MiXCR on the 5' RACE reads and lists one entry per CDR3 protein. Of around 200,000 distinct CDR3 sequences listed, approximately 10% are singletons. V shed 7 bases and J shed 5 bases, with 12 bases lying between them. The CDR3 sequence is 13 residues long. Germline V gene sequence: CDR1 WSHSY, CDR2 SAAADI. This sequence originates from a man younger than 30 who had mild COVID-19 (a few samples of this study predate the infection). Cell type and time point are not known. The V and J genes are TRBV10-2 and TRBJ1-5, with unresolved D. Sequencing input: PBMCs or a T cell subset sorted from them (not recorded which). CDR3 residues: CASTVTAYQPQHF. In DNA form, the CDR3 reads TGCGCCAGCACCGTAACTGCATATCAGCCCCAGCATTTT.